This TCR beta chain stems from a study of T-cell reconstitution after alpha-beta-depleted transplantation in children (dated by TCRdb to the mid-2010s). Broadly, across the study: Using TCR repertoire profiling, the study followed T-cell immune reconstitution in a quantitative way in children after TCRalphabeta/CD19-depleted allogeneic hematopoietic cell transplantation. The research as a whole found: The frequencies of hyperexpanded clones fell over the following months, and after one year, T-cell counts and TCRbeta diversity were mostly attributed to newly produced T cells. In some patients, the high TCRbeta diversity seen at day 60 was put down to recipient T cells and intrathymic progenitors that had survived conditioning. The apparently early alphabetaT-cell count recovery about two months after transplant was reportedly dependent on only several hundred rapidly expanded clones derived from non-depleted graft cells.

Trimming takes 5 bases from V and 6 bases from J, and the germline ends sit 12 bases apart. In the germline V gene (reference sequence), CDR1 corresponds to GTSNPN and CDR2 to SVGIG. CDR3 length: 12 amino acids, cysteine to phenylalanine. Only the CDR3 DNA stays, 36 bases, in frame from base 1. Libraries were made using PCR. This sample was sequenced with an Illumina HiSeq 2500. To normalize quantification of the TCRbeta repertoire, the TCR libraries were built with molecular barcoding that relied on unique molecular identifiers. In-frame beta chains were kept once TCRdb had trimmed the public reads at Q25 with fastp and called clones with MiXCR. All rows with the same CDR3 protein become a single entry with the most common DNA and genes. For this sample the table gives hundreds of thousands of distinct CDR3 sequences, of which approximately 10% were detected only once. Roughly 28% of the sample lies in the top ten.

This clonotype was detected only a few times. There is no known antigen for this receptor. Per-nucleotide qualities are absent, and no much larger clonotype sits a single base away. Per the publication, the treatment or condition label means: allogeneic hematopoietic cell transplantation with graft depleted of TCRalphabeta T cells and CD19 B cells. The children who served as transplant recipients had been given grafts of TCRalphabeta/CD19-depleted allogeneic hematopoietic cells. Sequences were derived from PBMCs, sampled before TCRalphabeta/CD19-depleted stem cell transplant. The sequence was obtained from a child younger than two with acute myeloid leukemia, due to receive a stem cell transplant. The rearranged chain carries TRBV30 and TRBJ2-3, with the D gene call left open. The sequence in DNA is TGTGCCTGGGGCCCCGCGAGGGATACGCAGTATTTT. Translated, it reads CAWGPARDTQYF.